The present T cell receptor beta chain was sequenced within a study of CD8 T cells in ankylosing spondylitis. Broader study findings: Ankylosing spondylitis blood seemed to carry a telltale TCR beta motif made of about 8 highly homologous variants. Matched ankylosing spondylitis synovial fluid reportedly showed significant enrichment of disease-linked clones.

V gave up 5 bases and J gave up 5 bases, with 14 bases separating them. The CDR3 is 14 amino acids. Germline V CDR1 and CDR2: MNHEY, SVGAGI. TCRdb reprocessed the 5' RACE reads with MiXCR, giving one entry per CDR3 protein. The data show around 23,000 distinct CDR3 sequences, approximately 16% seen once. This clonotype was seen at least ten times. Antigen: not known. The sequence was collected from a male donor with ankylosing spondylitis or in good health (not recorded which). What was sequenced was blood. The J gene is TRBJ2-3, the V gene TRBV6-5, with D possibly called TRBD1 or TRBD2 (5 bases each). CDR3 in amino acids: CASSLGTPRDTQYF. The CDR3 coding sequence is TGTGCCAGCAGTCTTGGGACCCCTCGAGATACGCAGTATTTT.